Listed here is a single T cell receptor (beta chain). Its antigen is not yet known. Base qualities are not at hand, and no much larger clone is one base apart. TCRbeta CDR3 regions were amplified from genomic DNA using the immunoSEQ Assay, a bias-controlled multiplex PCR. Concerning the study's data processing: Nucleated cell counts per sample were estimated from amplification of reference gene primers within the assay. Sequence reads were collapsed and filtered to measure the absolute abundance of every unique TCRbeta CDR3 rearrangement. For each sample, productive Simpson clonality was calculated as the square root of Simpson's diversity index over productive rearrangements. The source is immuneACCESS, and TCRdb retained only in-frame sequences with V and J called. Part of the clones is not carried over; for the studies checked, unresolved V genes explain less than half of this, and the remainder is unexplained. For V, J and clone size, that table is used; D and trimming come from the DNA. This sample is represented by some 52,000 clones; less than 90% of them were singletons. Of the sample, more than 15% falls within the top ten clones.

From cysteine to phenylalanine, the CDR3 is 15 amino acids long. The entry retains the CDR3 DNA only, 45 bases that are in frame from base 1. The germline V gene sets CDR1 to MGHRA and CDR2 to YSYEKL. Between the V and J ends, shortened by 1 base and 2 bases respectively, the junction contains 11 bases. The record originates from a study of blood T cell repertoires in COVID-19 (dated by TCRdb to 2018 to 2020). Broadly, across the study: Samples covering the acute and convalescent phases of COVID-19 were provided by collaborators in the United States, Italy and Spain. The prospective study material was composed of cDNA or gDNA derived from T cells, B-cell-depleted T cells, or PBMCs. Subjects who had been exposed to COVID-19, were actively infected with it, or had recovered from it provided the deeply sampled blood TCRbeta repertoires that made up the dataset. The repertoires were made available in a free public database intended to serve as a resource for research on the immune response to SARS-CoV-2. The samples were drawn from the first 160 participants of the ongoing ImmuneRACE study and from some 1,300 subjects provided by 6 global collaborators. A de-identified subject ID, COVID-19 status, age in years and sex were almost always included in the sample metadata. HLA class I and class II types, where available, came from metadata supplied by the sample provider rather than from assay-based typing.

Findings and caveats that apply to the study as a whole: The amount of clinical and demographic metadata varied by source and participant and was provided uncurated.

The collaborating institutions used their own protocols to collect whole blood in K2EDTA tubes. For TCRbeta analysis, collaborators shipped samples in one of three forms: frozen whole blood, isolated PBMCs, or DNA extracted from either of those sample types. Input material: peripheral blood. The source is a human donor with active COVID-19. The donor label of this sample is uncertain. The chain uses TRBV4-1 and TRBJ2-5; tentative D gene TRBD2, with 5 bases matching. The CDR3 in this case is CASSQVLGGQETQYF. The DNA is TGCGCCAGCAGCCAAGTGTTGGGCGGGCAAGAGACCCAGTACTTC.